The sequence of this T cell receptor (beta chain) was determined in a study of blood T cells in healthy people across ages. V lost 4 bases to trimming and J lost 3 bases; unmatched junction nucleotides: 13. The germline gives CDR1 KGHSH, CDR2 LQKENI. The CDR3 contains 17 residues. This clonotype was found many times. The authors ran a second PCR of roughly 6 to 12 cycles using a sample-barcoded 5' primer and a J-beta primer mix. One entry per CDR3 protein, called by TCRdb with MiXCR from the 5' RACE reads. This table holds 1.6 million or so distinct CDR3 sequences, roughly a third found once. Sequencing used blood. The V and J genes are TRBV18 and TRBJ1-1; TRBD1 matches 8 bases. This TCR came from a woman aged 25-40 years in good health. The chain's CDR3 is CASSLSATYRGYTEAFF. CDR3 nucleotide sequence: TGTGCCAGCTCACTCTCGGCGACATACAGGGGGTACACTGAAGCTTTCTTT.